This TCR beta chain emerged from a study of Graves' ophthalmopathy and Graves' hyperthyroidism (dated by TCRdb to 2016 to 2018). Concerning the study at large: Peripheral blood was collected at initial diagnosis, prior to any treatment. To tell Graves' ophthalmopathy apart from Graves' hyperthyroidism, and to predict which patients would progress to ophthalmopathy, the study relied on TCR beta repertoire signatures. In total, 135 blood samples were TCR-sequenced: 40 to 45 ophthalmopathy, some 72 hyperthyroidism and approximately 17 hyperthyroidism-to-ophthalmopathy patients. To explore V-J signatures that separate ophthalmopathy from hyperthyroidism, a discovery set of about a hundred patients was enrolled, consisting of 40 to 45 with ophthalmopathy and some 59 with stable hyperthyroidism. The independent validation cohort included about 20 hyperthyroidism patients plus 17 patients who later progressed from hyperthyroidism to ophthalmopathy. In 6 or 7 hyperthyroidism patients, T-cell repertoires of thyroid tissue and blood were compared. Once sampling was done, hyperthyroidism patients were given methimazole at a starting dose of 30 mg daily, while ophthalmopathy patients were given high-dose intravenous methylprednisolone. For training and testing, the approximately 92 patients in the discovery cohort were randomly divided in a 7:3 ratio.

V gives up 8 bases and J gives up 1 base, and the segment between their germline ends measures 11 bases. The CDR3 covers 13 residues, taking in both the cysteine and the phenylalanine. Only CDR3 DNA is held: 39 bases, read in frame from base 1. CDR1 LNHDA and CDR2 SQIVND were looked up in the germline V gene (reference sequence). General findings and caveats noted by the study authors: In cross-validation, the 13-signature model distinguished ophthalmopathy from stable hyperthyroidism with about 88% sensitivity and around 81% specificity, and in the test set the corresponding values were about 80% and 75%. Sample size was not statistically predetermined, and group allocation was not concealed from the investigators. Most expanded thyroid clonotypes with frequency above 0.001 were also detected in blood, suggesting blood repertoires may reflect the thyroid immune response. In validation, the model predicted ophthalmopathy progression with 70.59% sensitivity and 72.22% specificity; roughly 12 predicted patients were CT-confirmed with GO in a median of approximately 6.5 months.

The ophthalmopathy patients had moderately to severely active disease, with a Clinical Activity Score of 3 or higher, a NOSPECS grade of 4 or higher, and a disease duration of less than 3 months. Patients with other autoimmune diseases, uncontrolled infections, pregnancy or lactation were excluded from the study. Diagnosis relied on clinical symptoms, serum thyroxine, TRAb, thyroid ultrasound and orbital computed tomography. Ficoll-Paque density gradient centrifugation was used to isolate PBMCs from approximately 11 ml of fresh peripheral blood. Total RNA was extracted with Trizol reagent and quality-checked on an Agilent 2100 Bioanalyzer. For repertoire sequencing, TCR beta CDR3 regions were amplified from RNA transcripts. A first-round RT-PCR used HTBI primers with the Qiagen OneStep RT-PCR kit, followed by a second-round multiplex PCR, size selection and purification. Libraries were sequenced on an Illumina HiSeq2000 using paired-end 100 bp reads. Concerning the study's data processing: SOAPnuke was used to process the reads, throwing out any read that had adapters, had uncalled bases, had a mean Phred below 15, or lacked an exact constant-primer or identifier match. High-quality paired reads were merged with COPE v1.2.5. Each unique nucleotide sequence was treated as a clonotype, and MiTCR v1.1 was used to align the clonotypes to the IMGT TRB V, D and J references. Only V-J combinations with frequency above 0.0001 were analysed, covering over 99% of repertoires. For each V-J combination, a TCR clonal expansion and chaos score was defined as the ratio of F50 clonal expansion to chaos observed in the TCRdist matrix. Features were reduced by Welch's t-statistics and random forest to 10 to 15 V-J combinations, which fed a naive Bayes classifier. The Morisita-Horn index was used to measure how similar the thyroid and blood repertoires were. TCRdb cleaned the public reads at Q25 with fastp, built clones with MiXCR and kept in-frame beta chains. Every distinct CDR3 protein forms one entry, paired with its most common genes and DNA. The V and J calls were not made by the authors but by TCRdb's processing. Present in this sample are approximately 480,000 distinct CDR3 sequences, 13% to 15% of which were seen just once. The ten top clones hold over 7.5% of the sample.

This clonotype was counted between two and nine times. It has no known antigen specificity. The record has no base qualities; no much larger clone is one base away. Recombination connected TRBV19 to TRBJ1-1; the D gene identity is not certain. The TCR sequence derives from a woman aged 30 to 39 with Graves' ophthalmopathy. Donor details come from another sample of the same person, matched by shared clones. Sequencing was performed on blood. The CDR3 sequence is CASAPLSNTEAFF. In nucleotides, the sequence is TGTGCCAGTGCCCCCTTGTCGAACACTGAAGCTTTCTTT.